A selection of T cell receptor beta chains follows, all from one sample in a study of beta chain features in type 1 diabetes. TCRdb keeps only in-frame clones here, not all; method: immunoSEQ multiplex PCR. The sample shows fewer than 350,000 clones, approximately 16% of them seen only once. Sequencing was done on a sample of naive CD4+ T cells from blood. These receptors were taken from a man between 18 and 29 years old with type 1 diabetes. CDR3s include the opening cysteine and the closing phenylalanine or tryptophan. The D gene is left open where the match is weak. Rows may omit the clone size; those that give it use once, few, many or a size class.

v_gene	j_gene	d_gene	abundance	CDR3nt	CDR3aa
TRBV4-1	TRBJ2-1	TRBD2	NA	TGCGCCAGCAGCCAGGGACTAGCGGGGAGAGGACGGCAGTTCTTC	CASSQGLAGRGRQFF
TRBV28	TRBJ1-5	TRBD1	NA	TGTGCCAGCAGTATAACTCAGGGGGCACAGATCTCTAGCAATCAGCCCCAGCATTTT	CASSITQGAQISSNQPQHF
TRBV2	TRBJ1-2	NA	NA	TGTGCCAGCAGTGTTACGGGACTCCAGGAGGGCTACACCTTC	CASSVTGLQEGYTF
TRBV5-1	TRBJ2-7	NA	NA	TGCGCCGGACGGACGGGACTCCCAAAGGGGTCCTACGAGCAGTACTTC	CAGRTGLPKGSYEQYF
TRBV5-1	TRBJ2-7	TRBD2	NA	TGCGCCAGCACCCTGGCGGGGGGCACCTACGAGCAGTACTTC	CASTLAGGTYEQYF
TRBV2	TRBJ2-1	TRBD2	few	TGTGCCAGCCGAGCTATGCCTAGCGGGATTTTCTACAATGAGCAGTTCTTC	CASRAMPSGIFYNEQFF
TRBV5-1	TRBJ2-3	TRBD1	NA	TGCGCCAGCACACTCGGACAGGGCCGGACAGATACGCAGTATTTT	CASTLGQGRTDTQYF
TRBV6-1	TRBJ2-1	NA	NA	TGTGCCAGTGGTGGGGGGTACAATGAGCAGTTCTTC	CASGGGYNEQFF
TRBV5-1	TRBJ2-5	NA	NA	TGCGCCAGCAAACTCGATCTCTCCGAGACCCAGTACTTC	CASKLDLSETQYF
TRBV28	TRBJ2-5	TRBD1	NA	TGTGCCACCACTACAGGGGCCCGGGGGACCCAGTACTTC	CATTTGARGTQYF
TRBV18	TRBJ1-5	TRBD1	NA	TGTGCCAGCTCGACGTCAGGGGGCGGGCAGCCCCAGCATTTT	CASSTSGGGQPQHF
TRBV5-1	TRBJ2-5	NA	NA	TGCGCCAGCAGGGACTTGCAAGAGACCCAGTACTTC	CASRDLQETQYF
TRBV5-4	TRBJ2-2	NA	NA	TGTGCCAGCAGCTTGGATGGGCAGGCAGGGACCGGGGAGCTGTTTTTT	CASSLDGQAGTGELFF
TRBV30	TRBJ2-3	NA	NA	TGTGCCTGGAGACCACAGGCAGATACGCAGTATTTT	CAWRPQADTQYF
TRBV4-3	TRBJ2-3	NA	many	TGCGCCAGCAGCCAGAACCTCCGGGTCCCAGATACGCAGTATTTT	CASSQNLRVPDTQYF
TRBV18	TRBJ1-2	NA	NA	TGTGCCAGCTCGAACTCGAGGGAAGGCTACACCTTC	CASSNSREGYTF
TRBV7-8	TRBJ1-1	NA	NA	TGTGCCAGCAGCTTATTCGGTTCGGGCACTGAAGCTTTCTTT	CASSLFGSGTEAFF
TRBV5-1	TRBJ2-7	TRBD1	NA	TGCGCCAGCAGCTCAAGACAGGGCGGCTACGAGCAGTACTTC	CASSSRQGGYEQYF
TRBV28	TRBJ2-5	TRBD2	few	TGTGCCAGCAGGGTAGCGGGAGAGACCCAGTACTTC	CASRVAGETQYF
TRBV15	TRBJ2-3	TRBD2	once	TGTGCCACTACAGCCACGGGGGGGCGGGGAGATACGCAGTATTTT	CATTATGGRGDTQYF
TRBV9	TRBJ2-1	NA	NA	TGTGCCAGCAGCGGCGGACAGAGGCCGGCCCCCAATGAGCAGTTCTTC	CASSGGQRPAPNEQFF
TRBV4-3	TRBJ1-6	TRBD1	NA	TGCGCCAGCAGCCAAGAAAACAGGGGCAGAGGAAATTCACCCCTCCACTTT	CASSQENRGRGNSPLHF
TRBV6-6	TRBJ1-4	NA	NA	TGTGCCAGCAGTTACCCCGGCGGGGGTGGAAAACTGTTTTTT	CASSYPGGGGKLFF
TRBV15	TRBJ1-2	NA	NA	TGTGCCACCAGCAGGGGAAAAGGGGGTGATGGCTACACCTTC	CATSRGKGGDGYTF
TRBV4-1	TRBJ1-1	NA	NA	TGCGCCAGCAGCCACGAACCGGGATCCGGTGAAGCTTTCTTT	CASSHEPGSGEAFF
TRBV5-5	TRBJ1-5	NA	NA	TGTGCCAGCAGCTTGGAACGAGAAAAACAGCCCCAGCATTTT	CASSLEREKQPQHF